These 32 T cell receptor beta chains were sequenced from one sample in a study of T cells in Graves' hyperthyroidism and ophthalmopathy. The CDR3 regions of TCR beta were amplified from RNA transcripts. HTBI primers were employed in a first-round RT-PCR of the TCR CDR3. Each CDR3 protein gets one entry after TCRdb re-called the multiplex PCR reads with MiXCR. The sample holds around 600,000 distinct CDR3 sequences; about 15% are singletons and the top ten take under 15%. The sequenced sample consisted of blood. All receptors come from a woman between 50 and 59 years old with Graves' ophthalmopathy.

This clonotype showed up many times. The chain combines TRBV28 with TRBJ2-2; unclear D gene. CDR3 size: 14 residues. The V end lost 5 bases, the J end lost 6 bases, and 13 bases lay between the germline ends. The germline CDR1 and CDR2 sequences are MDHEN and SYDVKM. The CDR3 loop reads CASSPFLEPGELFF. CDR3 nucleotide sequence: TGTGCCAGCAGTCCGTTTCTGGAGCCCGGGGAGCTGTTTTTT.

This clonotype turned up a few times. The rearrangement joins TRBV7-9 to TRBJ2-2, with TRBD2 matching 9 bases. Germline V gene data show CDR1 as SEHNR and CDR2 as FQNEAQ (reference sequence). The V gene end was trimmed by 5 bases and the J gene end by 4 bases; junction bases not matched to a gene: 8. The CDR3 covers 16 residues. CDR3 protein: CASSPSGTSRTGELFF. The CDR3 DNA sequence: TGTGCCAGCAGCCCATCCGGGACTAGCCGCACCGGGGAGCTGTTTTTT.

This clonotype was observed many times. The chain has TRBV5-1 and TRBJ2-2; D gene ambiguous. Germline V gene sequence: CDR1 SGHRS, CDR2 YFSETQ. The CDR3 covers 14 residues. V lost 1 base and J lost 6, with 10 bases in between. The CDR3 protein is CASSLIAAAGELFF. Written as DNA, the CDR3 is TGCGCCAGCAGCTTGATAGCCGCGGCCGGGGAGCTGTTTTTT.

Ten or more counts support this clonotype. The chain uses TRBV18 and TRBJ1-1; D perhaps matches TRBD1 (5 bases). In germline, CDR1 is KGHSH, CDR2 LQKENI. The CDR3 totals 17 residues. V was pared by 3 bases and J by 1 base, with 18 bases between. CDR3 sequence reads: CASSPLSGGSGNTEAFF. The CDR3 DNA is TGTGCCAGCTCACCCCTTTCGGGGGGATCGGGGAACACTGAAGCTTTCTTT.

This clonotype was recorded many times. The gene calls are TRBV6-6 and TRBJ1-1; unclear D gene. V was shortened by 0 bases and J by 0 bases, with 8 bases between the two germline ends. This CDR3 region has 15 residues. Germline V gene data show CDR1 as MNHNY and CDR2 as SVGAGI (reference sequence). The CDR3 bases are TGTGCCAGCAGTTACTCGGTTGGGTTGAACACTGAAGCTTTCTTT. Translating gives CASSYSVGLNTEAFF.

This clonotype appeared many times. The V gene is TRBV7-3, the J gene TRBJ2-5, with TRBD1 identical over 8 bases. The V gene end was trimmed by 5 bases and the J gene end by 5 bases; junction bases not matched to a gene: 7. The CDR3 runs to 14 residues. The germline V gene encodes CDR1 SGHTA and CDR2 FQGTGA. In nucleotides, the CDR3 is TGTGCCAGCAGCCCGACAGGGGCAATGGAGACCCAGTACTTC. Its protein is CASSPTGAMETQYF.

The V call is TRBV7-3, the J call TRBJ1-2; D call uncertain. Trimming pared 3 bases from V and 13 bases from J, leaving 12 bases between. The germline V gene encodes CDR1 SGHTA and CDR2 FQGTGA. There are 11 residues in the CDR3. CDR3: CASSFSPRCTF. The CDR3 nucleotides read TGTGCCAGCAGCTTTTCCCCCCGGTGCACCTTC.

Many counts were recorded for this clonotype. V gene TRBV4-1 combines with J gene TRBJ2-7; D is perhaps TRBD2 (6 bases). Trimming took off 3 bases at V and 3 bases at J, with 21 bases between the two ends. The CDR3 consists of 17 residues. The germline V gene encodes CDR1 MGHRA and CDR2 YSYEKL. DNA of the CDR3: TGCGCCAGCAGCCACCAGGGTGCGGGGTTTTATAACTACGAGCAGTACTTC. Translating gives CASSHQGAGFYNYEQYF.

Turning to this clonotype: The junction does not match germline at one end; this may be a read error. The rearrangement joins TRBV7-7 to TRBJ1-6; D gene uncertain. CDR1 SSHAT and CDR2 FNYEAQ come from the germline V gene (reference sequence). CDR3 length: 16 amino acids. DNA for the CDR3: TGTGCTAGCAGACCCCTAGCCGGGGTGAGGAATTCACCCCTCCACTTT. Its translation is CASRPLAGVRNSPLHF.

The table lists this clonotype with many counts. CDR3 residues: CASSVGLAAAYEQYF. The CDR3 DNA reads TGTGCCAGCAGCGTGGGACTAGCGGCGGCCTACGAGCAGTACTTC. This chain links TRBV9 with TRBJ2-7; TRBD2 aligns across 11 bases. The CDR3 length is 15 residues. J gave up 2 bases and V 2 bases, and 3 bases lay outside the gene matches. Germline V gene sequence: CDR1 SGDLS, CDR2 YYNGEE. The whole variable domain, remainder taken from reference TRBV9 and TRBJ2-7, is DSGVTQTPKHLITATGQRVTLRCSPRSGDLSVYWYQQSLDQGLQFLIQYYNGEERAKGNILERFSAQQFPDLHSELNLSSLELGDSALYFCASSVGLAAAYEQYFGPGTRLTVT.

V is TRBV9 and J is TRBJ2-1, with 12 bases identical to TRBD2. The CDR3 length is 19 residues. In germline, CDR1 is SGDLS, CDR2 YYNGEE. The V segment lost 1 base and the J segment 0 bases; nucleotides outside the gene matches: 8. The CDR3 reads CASSVPSGRALISYNEQFF. CDR3 nucleotide sequence: TGTGCCAGCAGCGTACCTAGCGGGAGGGCGTTGATCTCCTACAATGAGCAGTTCTTC. Full variable domain (remainder filled in from reference TRBV9 and TRBJ2-1): DSGVTQTPKHLITATGQRVTLRCSPRSGDLSVYWYQQSLDQGLQFLIQYYNGEERAKGNILERFSAQQFPDLHSELNLSSLELGDSALYFCASSVPSGRALISYNEQFFGPGTRLTVL.

This clonotype was observed at least ten times. V gene TRBV27 combines with J gene TRBJ1-1; the D is unclear. From germline, CDR1 is MNHEY and CDR2 SMNVEV (reference sequence). Trimming stripped 7 bases from V and 12 bases from J, with 18 bases between. The CDR3 consists of 12 residues. The CDR3 DNA is TGTGCCAGCACAGTTAGTGAAAGGGTGACTTTCTTT. Encoded protein: CASTVSERVTFF.

This clonotype was observed at least ten times. J is TRBJ1-5 and V is TRBV20-1, with D maybe TRBD1 (5 bases). Germline V gene sequence: CDR1 DFQATT, CDR2 SNEGSKA (reference sequence). Trimming shortened V by 3 bases and J by 4 bases, and 7 bases separated the two germline ends. CDR3 size: 12 residues. CDR3 DNA: TGCAGTGCTAGGGGGCCGAATCAGCCCCAGCATTTT. It is translated as CSARGPNQPQHF.

In its sample, this clonotype was seen a few times. The chain recombines TRBV30 with TRBJ2-2; 12 bases fit TRBD1. The CDR3 sequence is 19 residues long. Germline CDR1 and CDR2: GTSNPN and SVGIG (reference sequence). The ends lost 1 base at V and 7 bases at J; junction bases unmatched: 16. The CDR3 spells CAWSDKARRDRGRSGELFF. CDR3 sequence (DNA): TGTGCCTGGAGTGACAAGGCGCGCCGGGACAGGGGGCGAAGCGGGGAGCTGTTTTTT.

In its sample, this clonotype was seen a few times. The chain employs TRBV30 and TRBJ2-3, with 9 bases aligning to TRBD2. The germline V gene encodes CDR1 GTSNPN and CDR2 SVGIG (reference sequence). The CDR3 is 15 residues long. V gave up 3 bases and J gave up 4 bases; unmatched junction bases: 8. The CDR3 DNA reads as TGTGCCTGGAGCCGAGCGGGAGGTGGGGCAGATACGCAGTATTTT. It specifies CAWSRAGGGADTQYF.

This clonotype has a count of ten or more. The chain combines TRBV28 with TRBJ2-7; the D is unclear. Germline assignment: CDR1 MDHEN and CDR2 SYDVKM. The V end was cut by 3 bases, the J end by 0 bases, with 12 bases between. The CDR3 is made up of 15 amino acids. CDR3 residues: CASSFHATPSYEQYF. CDR3 DNA sequence: TGTGCCAGCAGTTTCCACGCCACGCCCTCCTACGAGCAGTACTTC.

This clonotype occurred many times. The V call is TRBV2, the J call TRBJ1-5, with D tentatively TRBD1 (6 bases). Trimming removed 4 bases from V and 2 bases from J, with 9 bases in between. This CDR3 has 14 amino acids. Per germline, CDR1 SNHLY and CDR2 FYNNEI. CDR3 sequence (DNA): TGTGCCAGCAGTGGGGACACGGGCAATCAGCCCCAGCATTTT. Amino acid sequence: CASSGDTGNQPQHF.

A word on this clonotype: This may stem from a read error, because a much larger clone lies one nucleotide away. The chain links TRBV12-3 or TRBV12-4 to TRBJ1-2; D uncertain. CDR3 size: 12 residues. The CDR3 DNA follows: TGTGCCACCAGTTACAGCCTCTATGGCTACACCTTC. Its translation is CATSYSLYGYTF.

This clonotype has a count of ten or more. The V call is TRBV6-2 or TRBV6-3, the J call TRBJ1-1; no firm D call. Per germline, CDR1 MNHEY and CDR2 SVGEGT. The germline V and J ends were trimmed by 6 bases and 2 bases, with 31 bases remaining between them. This CDR3 has 20 amino acids. CDR3 amino acids: CASRCDIRGGWGCSNTEAFF. DNA of the CDR3: TGTGCCAGCAGATGTGATATCCGAGGAGGGTGGGGTTGCTCTAACACTGAAGCTTTCTTT.

This clonotype was picked up a small number of times. The rearrangement uses TRBV9 and TRBJ1-2; tentative D call: TRBD1 (5 bases). Trimming pared 4 bases from V and 3 bases from J, leaving 16 bases between. CDR1 and CDR2 from the germline V gene are SGDLS and YYNGEE. The CDR3 is 15 amino acids. CDR3 region: CASSTGRGQDYGYTF. The CDR3 region has the DNA TGTGCCAGCAGCACCGGGAGGGGCCAAGACTATGGCTACACCTTC. Using reference TRBV9 and TRBJ1-2 for the parts outside the CDR3, the full variable domain is DSGVTQTPKHLITATGQRVTLRCSPRSGDLSVYWYQQSLDQGLQFLIQYYNGEERAKGNILERFSAQQFPDLHSELNLSSLELGDSALYFCASSTGRGQDYGYTFGSGTRLTVV.

There are many counts of this clonotype. V is TRBV5-1 and J is TRBJ2-5; maybe TRBD1 (6 bases). The CDR3 runs to 14 residues. Trimming shortened V by 4 bases and J by 2 bases, and 12 bases separated the two germline ends. Germline assignment: CDR1 SGHRS and CDR2 YFSETQ. CDR3 amino acids: CASSQSGQQETQYF. DNA for the CDR3: TGCGCCAGCAGCCAAAGCGGACAGCAAGAGACCCAGTACTTC.

The chain is built from TRBV19 and TRBJ1-2; D is uncertain. Deletions cut 5 bases from V and 2 bases from J, with 18 bases between. CDR3 length equals 16 residues. Germline values: CDR1 LNHDA, CDR2 SQIVND (reference sequence). Here the CDR3 reads CASSHRSQQLNYGYTF. In DNA, the CDR3 is TGTGCCAGTAGTCATCGGTCGCAGCAACTCAACTATGGCTACACCTTC. The full variable domain, with the rest looked up from reference TRBV19 and TRBJ1-2, is DGGITQSPKYLFRKEGQNVTLSCEQNLNHDAMYWYRQDPGQGLRLIYYSQIVNDFQKGDIAEGYSVSREKKESFPLTVTSAQKNPTAFYLCASSHRSQQLNYGYTFGSGTRLTVV.

This clonotype was seen a handful of times. This rearrangement joins TRBV19 to TRBJ1-5; 8 bases fit TRBD1. Germline trimming cut 3 bases from V and 7 bases from J; bases unmatched to any gene: 11. This CDR3 contains 16 residues. Germline V gene data show CDR1 as LNHDA and CDR2 as SQIVND (reference sequence). The CDR3 DNA is TGTGCCAGTAGTATTGTTGTCGGACAGGGTGGGCAGCCCCAGCATTTT. Protein: CASSIVVGQGGQPQHF. The full variable domain, rest sourced from reference TRBV19 and TRBJ1-5, is DGGITQSPKYLFRKEGQNVTLSCEQNLNHDAMYWYRQDPGQGLRLIYYSQIVNDFQKGDIAEGYSVSREKKESFPLTVTSAQKNPTAFYLCASSIVVGQGGQPQHFGDGTRLSIL.

This clonotype occurred many times. The gene calls are TRBV12-5 and TRBJ1-1, with a tentative D call TRBD1 (5 bases). V gave up 5 bases and J gave up 11 bases, with 18 bases separating them. CDR1 is LGHNT, CDR2 FRNRAP, per germline. This CDR3 region has 13 residues. The CDR3 loop is CASGPTPGEGAFF. CDR3 DNA sequence: TGTGCTAGTGGTCCGACCCCTGGGGAGGGGGCTTTCTTT.

Only a few counts were recorded for this clonotype. The V and J genes are TRBV27 and TRBJ2-7, with D perhaps matching TRBD1 (5 bases). CDR3 length equals 14 residues. Germline loops: CDR1 MNHEY, CDR2 SMNVEV (reference sequence). Trimming shortened V by 2 bases and J by 0 bases, and 8 bases separated the two germline ends. CDR3 coding DNA: TGTGCCAGCAGTTTAGGGGCAGTCTCCTACGAGCAGTACTTC. It is translated as CASSLGAVSYEQYF.

This clonotype was seen repeatedly, ten times or more. The V and J genes are TRBV24-1 and TRBJ2-1, with D uncertain. Trimming left V 4 bases short and J 0 bases short, with 9 bases between. CDR1 and CDR2 (germline): KGHDR, SFDVKD. The length of the CDR3 is 15 residues. Here the CDR3 reads CATSDPTHSYNEQFF. Written as DNA, the CDR3 is TGTGCCACCAGTGACCCGACACACTCCTACAATGAGCAGTTCTTC.

At least ten counts were recorded for this clonotype. This sequence joins TRBV30 and TRBJ2-7; D unresolved. Trimming cost V 2 bases and J 7 bases, with 12 bases left between them. Germline-derived CDR1 and CDR2 are GTSNPN and SVGIG (reference sequence). The CDR3 is 12 amino acids. The DNA of the CDR3 is TGTGCCTGGAGTAGGGAACTGGGGGAGCAGTACTTC. It specifies CAWSRELGEQYF.

This clonotype was found many times. The CDR3: CASSLALSGYTF. The CDR3 DNA follows: TGTGCCAGCAGTTTAGCGCTAAGTGGCTACACCTTC. The rearrangement uses TRBV12-3 or TRBV12-4 and TRBJ1-2; D ambiguous. The CDR3 consists of 12 residues. V was cut by 0 bases and J by 7 bases, with 6 bases left in between.

This clonotype has a count of ten or more. The rearrangement joins TRBV7-8 to TRBJ2-2; D is unresolved. Trimming removed 1 base at V and 5 bases at J, with 14 bases between. The CDR3 is made up of 16 amino acids. CDR1 and CDR2 from the germline V gene are SGHVS and FQNEAQ. CDR3 sequence (DNA): TGTGCCAGCAGCTTAGTATCGGGTCCGCCGACCGGGGAGCTGTTTTTT. Amino acids: CASSLVSGPPTGELFF.

This clonotype showed up many times. The V call is TRBV10-3, the J call TRBJ2-1; tentatively, D is TRBD1 or TRBD2 (5 bases each). Germline V CDR1 and CDR2: ENHRY, SYGVKD. Trimming stripped 9 bases from V and 0 bases from J, with 15 bases between. The CDR3 covers 15 residues. CDR3 loop: CAIRTRQSSYNEQFF. The CDR3 DNA reads TGTGCCATTAGAACTAGACAGAGCTCCTACAATGAGCAGTTCTTC.

This clonotype showed up just a few times. The chain employs TRBV6-1 and TRBJ1-5, with D hard to call. V gave up 6 bases and J gave up 5 bases, with 20 bases separating them. The CDR3 loop spans 16 amino acids. Germline V CDR1 and CDR2: MNHNS, SASEGT. The CDR3 nucleotides are TGTGCCAGCAGCCCTCCCCCAACGACATCTTATCAGCCCCAGCATTTT. Its translation is CASSPPPTTSYQPQHF.

This clonotype was seen many times. This sequence joins TRBV5-1 and TRBJ2-1, with 8 positions matching TRBD2. Germline V gene data show CDR1 as SGHRS and CDR2 as YFSETQ. The CDR3 is 15 amino acids. J was trimmed by 7 bases and V by 6 bases; bases with no gene match: 12. The CDR3 protein is CASMAGSGIVNEQFF. The CDR3 region has the DNA TGCGCCAGCATGGCCGGTAGCGGGATCGTAAATGAGCAGTTCTTC.